This T cell receptor beta chain was captured in a study of PD-L1 blockade in urothelial cancer. About the research overall: The year 2014 saw patients start atezolizumab, 1,200 mg intravenously every 3 weeks.

Method: immunoSEQ multiplex PCR; TCRdb's copy keeps in-frame clones and lacks some. The sample lists approximately 48,000 clones, around 79% occurring once. The time point here: pretreatment peripheral blood. All patients handed over anywhere from 1 to 8 samples, pretreatment and on-treatment. Study-level findings and limits: Where pretreatment blood TCR clonality fell below the median, better survival was predicted.

Concerning this clone: The antigen is not known.

Germline V gene sequence: CDR1 SGHDN, CDR2 FVKESK. V lost 2 bases to trimming and J lost 10 bases, with 21 bases between them. This CDR3 region has 16 residues. Sequenced here: PBMCs, sampled around atezolizumab (anti-PD-L1) treatment. This sequence joins TRBV14 and TRBJ2-1; D not resolved. This TCR derives from a man aged 70-80 years with urothelial cancer. CDR3 DNA: TGTGCCAGCAGCCAAAGTCGCGGCGCCAGCCTCGAAGAGCAGTTCTTC. Its translation: CASSQSRGASLEEQFF.